This T cell receptor (beta chain) derives from a study of cytotoxic CD8 clonotypes in ibrutinib-treated CLL. Whole-study context: The group held 11 to 12 relapsed/refractory and 15 treatment-naive patients, with some 17 IGHV unmutated. Recorded responses included 24 partial and 2 complete; following median roughly 70 months, approximately 15 stayed remitted and roughly twelve progressed. Study-wide points: The times at which samples were taken varied between sustained-remission and progressing patients.

TCRdb's copy holds only in-frame clones and misses some; the assay was immunoSEQ multiplex PCR. Among 140,000 to 150,000 clones listed, roughly three quarters were seen once. The table lists this clone with many counts. What it binds is unknown. Germline V gene sequence: CDR1 SNHLY, CDR2 FYNNEI. Trimming cost V 8 bases and J 6 bases; bases outside gene matches: 9. The CDR3 runs to 13 residues. The TCR originated in a human donor with chronic lymphocytic leukemia. The chain is built from TRBV2 and TRBJ2-7; 8 positions match TRBD1. Sequenced here: PBMCs, sampled after 24 months of ibrutinib treatment. As DNA, the CDR3 is TGTGCCAGCCAACAGGGGGACTTGAGCGAGCAGTACTTC. Its protein is CASQQGDLSEQYF.